The 5 T cell receptor beta chains given below trace back to one sample, sequenced in a study of blood T cell repertoires in COVID-19. Repertoires were generated with immunoSEQ multiplex PCR, while TCRdb's copy carries only in-frame clones and drops some. Of 350,000 to 450,000 clones in the sample, about 89% are singletons; the top ten hold 2% to 2.5%. The source material was peripheral blood. The receptors stem from a woman in her fifties or sixties with COVID-19, enrolled during active disease.

This rearrangement joins TRBV6-2 or TRBV6-3 to TRBJ1-2; the D is unclear. Germline V gene sequence: CDR1 MNHEY, CDR2 SVGEGT. The CDR3 runs to 11 residues. The V end lost 0 bases, the J end lost 8 bases, and 4 bases lay between the germline ends. Here the CDR3 reads CASSYSRGYTF. DNA of the CDR3: TGTGCCAGCAGTTACTCGAGGGGCTACACCTTC.

The V gene is TRBV2, the J gene TRBJ2-5; D possibly corresponds to TRBD2 (5 bases). Germline V gene lookup returns CDR1 SNHLY and CDR2 FYNNEI. V was clipped by 4 bases and J by 5 bases, with 11 bases between them. This CDR3 comprises 13 residues. Here the CDR3 reads CASSVIRGETQYF. CDR3 DNA sequence: TGTGCCAGCAGTGTTATCAGAGGGGAGACCCAGTACTTC. The full variable domain, with the rest looked up from reference TRBV2 and TRBJ2-5, is EPEVTQTPSHQVTQMGQEVILRCVPISNHLYFYWYRQILGQKVEFLVSFYNNEISEKSEIFDDQFSVERPDGSNFTLKIRSTKLEDSAMYFCASSVIRGETQYFGPGTRLLVL.

This clone was counted a few times. CDR3 in amino acids: CASSIRTGQDNEKLFF. DNA of the CDR3: TGTGCCAGCAGCATCCGGACAGGGCAAGATAATGAAAAACTGTTTTTT. V usage is TRBV5-4 and J usage is TRBJ1-4; 8 bases agree with TRBD1. From germline, CDR1 is SGHNT and CDR2 YYREEE (reference sequence). The CDR3 spans 16 residues. Germline trimming cut 4 bases from V and 4 bases from J; bases unmatched to any gene: 9.

Details on this clone: This CDR3 fails to terminate in the conserved phenylalanine or tryptophan, so it likely reflects a read error. The limits of the CDR3 on the DNA are not certain, so only TCRdb's listed CDR3 is given. The chain has TRBV28 and TRBJ1-1; the table's D call of TRBD1 was not tested on the DNA. CDR1 MDHEN and CDR2 SYDVKM come from the germline V gene. A total of 14 residues make up the CDR3, ends included. The CDR3 loop is CASRPTGTGLRAAV.

This clone turned up a few times. The V call is TRBV7-2, the J call TRBJ1-4; maybe TRBD1 (6 bases). Germline V gene data show CDR1 as SGHTA and CDR2 as FQGNSA. The CDR3 length is 16 residues. The V and J ends lost 2 bases and 2 bases respectively, with 12 bases between them. The CDR3 region has the DNA TGTGCCAGCAGCTTAACACAGGGTCTCACTAATGAAAAACTGTTTTTT. Translating gives CASSLTQGLTNEKLFF.